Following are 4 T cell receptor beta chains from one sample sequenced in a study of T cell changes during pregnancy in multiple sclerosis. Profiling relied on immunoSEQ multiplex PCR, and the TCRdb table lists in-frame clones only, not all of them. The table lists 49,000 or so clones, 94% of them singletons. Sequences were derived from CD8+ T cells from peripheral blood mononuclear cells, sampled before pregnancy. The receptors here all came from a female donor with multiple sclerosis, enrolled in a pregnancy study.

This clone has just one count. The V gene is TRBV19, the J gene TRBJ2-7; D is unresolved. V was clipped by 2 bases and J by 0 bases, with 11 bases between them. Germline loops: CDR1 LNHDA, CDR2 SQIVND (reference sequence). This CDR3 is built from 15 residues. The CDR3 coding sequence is TGTGCCAGTAGTATAAACAGTGCCCTCTCCTACGAGCAGTACTTC. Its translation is CASSINSALSYEQYF.

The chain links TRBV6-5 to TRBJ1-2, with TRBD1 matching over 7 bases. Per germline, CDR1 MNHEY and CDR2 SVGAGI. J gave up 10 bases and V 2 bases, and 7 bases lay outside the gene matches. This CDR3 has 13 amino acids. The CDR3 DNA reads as TGTGCCAGCAGTTACCCCGGGACAGCGGTCTACACCTTC. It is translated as CASSYPGTAVYTF.

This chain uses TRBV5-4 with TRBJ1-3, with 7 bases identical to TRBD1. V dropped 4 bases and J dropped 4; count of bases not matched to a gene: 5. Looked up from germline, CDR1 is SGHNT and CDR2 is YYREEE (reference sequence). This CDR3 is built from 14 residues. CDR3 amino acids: CASSRGTDGNTIYF. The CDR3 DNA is TGTGCCAGCAGCCGCGGGACAGACGGAAACACCATATATTTT.

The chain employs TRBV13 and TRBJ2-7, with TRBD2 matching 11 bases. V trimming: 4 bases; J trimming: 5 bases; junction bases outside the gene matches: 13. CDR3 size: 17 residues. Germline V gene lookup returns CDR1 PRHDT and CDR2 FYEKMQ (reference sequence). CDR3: CASSSRSEVAGGHEQYF. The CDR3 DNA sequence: TGTGCCAGCAGCTCCCGCTCCGAGGTAGCGGGGGGGCACGAGCAGTACTTC. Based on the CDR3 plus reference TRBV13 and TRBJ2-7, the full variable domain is AAGVIQSPRHLIKEKRETATLKCYPIPRHDTVYWYQQGPGQDPQFLISFYEKMQSDKGSIPDRFSAQQFSDYHSELNMSSLELGDSALYFCASSSRSEVAGGHEQYFGPGTRLTVT.